The 19 T cell receptor beta chains given below trace back to one sample, sequenced in a study of blood T cell repertoires in COVID-19. Here immunoSEQ multiplex PCR was the method, and the copy in TCRdb shows in-frame clones only, minus some. Of 130,000 to 150,000 clones listed, 88% were seen once; the top ten hold roughly 2.1%. Sequencing used peripheral blood. Receptor source: a human donor in a cohort sampled during active COVID-19.

The J gene is TRBJ2-2, the V gene TRBV4-3; D is perhaps TRBD2 (6 bases). Germline CDR1 and CDR2: LGHNA and YSLEER. V gave up 1 base and J gave up 3 bases, with 12 bases separating them. The CDR3 contains 16 residues. CDR3 residues: CASSQGPGVDTGELFF. As DNA, the CDR3 is TGCGCCAGCAGCCAAGGGCCGGGGGTCGACACCGGGGAGCTGTTTTTT.

The chain employs TRBV6-2 or TRBV6-3 and TRBJ1-1; maybe TRBD1 (5 bases). Germline V gives CDR1 MNHEY, CDR2 SVGEGT. CDR3 size: 16 residues. V lost 0 bases and J lost 0, with 11 bases in between. CDR3 nucleotides: TGTGCCAGCAGTTACTCCAACAGGTCGATGAACACTGAAGCTTTCTTT. This gives the protein CASSYSNRSMNTEAFF.

The chain recombines TRBV7-3 with TRBJ1-6; the D gene is possibly TRBD1 (6 bases). Germline values: CDR1 SGHTA, CDR2 FQGTGA. This CDR3 comprises 15 residues. Trimming stripped 5 bases from V and 5 bases from J, with 13 bases between. Here the CDR3 reads CASSISGGNNSPLHF. For the CDR3, the DNA is TGTGCCAGCAGCATCTCGGGGGGCAATAATTCACCCCTCCACTTT.

This chain uses TRBV6-5 with TRBJ1-3; no definite D call. Germline V CDR1 and CDR2: MNHEY, SVGAGI. This CDR3 is 16 amino acids long. Trimming pared 2 bases from V and 0 bases from J, leaving 11 bases between. CDR3 protein: CASSYTPPGSGNTIYF. In nucleotides, the CDR3 is TGTGCCAGCAGTTACACACCGCCGGGCTCTGGAAACACCATATATTTT.

The chain is built from TRBV27 and TRBJ1-5; possible D gene TRBD1, 5 bases. In germline, CDR1 is MNHEY, CDR2 SMNVEV (reference sequence). With 1 base removed from V and 4 bases from J, the gap between germline ends came to 17 bases. This CDR3 region has 17 residues. The CDR3 loop is CASSLYRSLDPNQPQHF. The CDR3 coding sequence is TGTGCCAGCAGTTTATACAGGAGTCTAGACCCTAATCAGCCCCAGCATTTT.

This rearrangement joins TRBV30 to TRBJ1-1; 10 bases map to TRBD1. The V gene's germline CDR1 is GTSNPN and CDR2 SVGIG (reference sequence). The CDR3 is 13 amino acids. V was pared by 3 bases and J by 3 bases, with 1 base of the junction left unmatched. The CDR3: CAWRGTGDTEAFF. The DNA for the CDR3 is TGTGCCTGGAGGGGGACAGGGGACACTGAAGCTTTCTTT.

The rearrangement uses TRBV5-1 and TRBJ2-7; D not resolved. CDR1 is SGHRS, CDR2 YFSETQ, per germline. The CDR3 loop spans 13 amino acids. V shed 2 bases and J shed 3 bases, with 9 bases lying between them. CDR3 DNA sequence: TGCGCCAGCAGCTTTGTTGCGGACTACGAGCAGTACTTC. Translating gives CASSFVADYEQYF.

This rearrangement joins TRBV27 to TRBJ2-5, with 7 nucleotides matching TRBD1. Germline V gene data show CDR1 as MNHEY and CDR2 as SMNVEV (reference sequence). The CDR3 sequence is 14 residues long. Unmatched junction bases numbered 12, after V lost 5 bases and J lost 9 bases. The CDR3 is CASSPRGQPGAQYF. The CDR3 DNA reads TGTGCCAGCAGTCCACGGGGACAGCCAGGGGCCCAGTACTTC.

This clone was recorded once. The chain links TRBV19 to TRBJ1-6; D unclear. The V and J ends lost 3 bases and 0 bases respectively, with 9 bases between them. The CDR3 is 16 residues long. Germline V gene sequence: CDR1 LNHDA, CDR2 SQIVND (reference sequence). The CDR3: CASSIQRSSYNSPLHF. The CDR3 nucleotides are TGTGCCAGTAGTATTCAACGGAGCTCCTATAATTCACCCCTCCACTTT.

The chain uses TRBV19 and TRBJ1-1; D unresolved. Looked up from germline, CDR1 is LNHDA and CDR2 is SQIVND (reference sequence). This CDR3 is built from 16 residues. The V end lost 3 bases, the J end lost 1 base, and 15 bases lay between the germline ends. Here the CDR3 reads CASSIGVRISNTEAFF. DNA of the CDR3: TGTGCCAGTAGTATTGGAGTCCGAATCTCGAACACTGAAGCTTTCTTT.

The gene calls are TRBV28 and TRBJ2-7; 8 bases are a match to TRBD1. The CDR3 is 15 amino acids. V gave up 5 bases and J gave up 0 bases; unmatched junction bases: 6. CDR1 and CDR2 from the germline V gene are MDHEN and SYDVKM. The CDR3 sequence is CASSLTGQGSYEQYF. CDR3 DNA: TGTGCCAGCAGTCTAACTGGACAGGGCTCCTACGAGCAGTACTTC.

This clone was found a few times. V is TRBV2 and J is TRBJ1-5, with 10 bases matching TRBD1. CDR1 is SNHLY and CDR2 is FYNNEI in the germline V gene. This CDR3 has 14 amino acids. Trimming removed 5 bases from V and 6 bases from J; junction bases left unmatched: 4. Here the CDR3 reads CASSRTGGVQPQHF. CDR3 DNA: TGTGCCAGCAGTAGGACAGGGGGTGTTCAGCCCCAGCATTTT.

The chain uses TRBV19 and TRBJ1-5, with D hard to call. Per germline, CDR1 LNHDA and CDR2 SQIVND (reference sequence). With 5 bases removed from V and 0 bases from J, the gap between germline ends came to 8 bases. This CDR3 has 14 amino acids. Here the CDR3 DNA reads TGTGCCAGTAGTCTAGGCTATAGCAATCAGCCCCAGCATTTT. It specifies CASSLGYSNQPQHF.

The V call is TRBV12-3 or TRBV12-4, the J call TRBJ1-5, with D perhaps matching TRBD1 (6 bases). CDR3 length: 13 residues. Trimming removed 6 bases from V and 4 bases from J, with 10 bases in between. In DNA form, the CDR3 reads TGTGCCAGCAGGCTGGGACAAAATCAGCCCCAGCATTTT. Protein: CASRLGQNQPQHF.

The V call is TRBV27, the J call TRBJ2-7; TRBD2 matches 8 bases. Germline values: CDR1 MNHEY, CDR2 SMNVEV (reference sequence). The CDR3 is made up of 14 amino acids. V was clipped by 2 bases and J by 2 bases; unmatched bases: 2. The CDR3 region is CASSLQAGAYEQYF. CDR3 sequence (DNA): TGTGCCAGCAGTTTACAAGCGGGAGCCTACGAGCAGTACTTC.

The DNA for the CDR3 is TGCGCCAGCAGCCCGGGACAGGGGGAAGAGACCCAGTACTTC. Translated: CASSPGQGEETQYF. The V gene is TRBV4-1, the J gene TRBJ2-5; the match to TRBD1 covers 11 bases. J lost 3 bases, V lost 4 bases, and 1 base had no gene match. The CDR3 sequence is 14 residues long. Germline CDR1 reads MGHRA; CDR2 reads YSYEKL.

This chain connects TRBV16 to TRBJ2-7; possible D gene TRBD1, 5 bases. The CDR3 consists of 14 residues. The ends were cut back, 4 bases at V and 1 base at J, with 11 bases in the middle. Germline assignment: CDR1 KGHSY and CDR2 FQNENV. CDR3 region: CASSPWGGSYEQYF. The DNA for the CDR3 is TGTGCCAGCAGCCCCTGGGGCGGATCCTACGAGCAGTACTTC. Full variable domain (outside the CDR3, taken from reference TRBV16 and TRBJ2-7): GEEVAQTPKHLVRGEGQKAKLYCAPIKGHSYVFWYQQVLKNEFKFLISFQNENVFDETGMPKERFSAKCLPNSPCSLEIQATKLEDSAVYFCASSPWGGSYEQYFGPGTRLTVT.

J is TRBJ1-1 and V is TRBV11-2; weak D call: TRBD1 (5 bases). The CDR3 is 13 residues long. Germline CDR1 reads SGHAT; CDR2 reads FQNNGV. The V gene lost 8 bases and the J gene lost 4 bases, with 14 bases spanning the gap. CDR3 nucleotides: TGTGCCAGCGCGCGCGGGGGGAGCACTGAAGCTTTCTTT. Protein: CASARGGSTEAFF.

The chain employs TRBV27 and TRBJ1-2; 8 bases fit TRBD1. This CDR3 region has 14 residues. With V trimmed by 0 bases and J by 7 bases, 4 bases remained unmatched. Germline V gene data show CDR1 as MNHEY and CDR2 as SMNVEV (reference sequence). The CDR3 is CASSLSAGGFGYTF. The CDR3 nucleotides read TGTGCCAGCAGTTTATCGGCAGGGGGCTTTGGCTACACCTTC.